Below are 5 T cell receptor beta chains sequenced from a single sample in a study of metastatic and nonmetastatic thyroid tumors. Until they underwent thyroid surgery, no patient had received any treatment. TCRdb re-analyzed the PCR reads through MiXCR. The sample records over 35,000 clones, roughly a sixth being singletons. Sequences were obtained from tumor tissue. These receptors all come from a female donor with papillary thyroid cancer or a benign thyroid nodule (not recorded which). Some clones in this sample may be carry-over from other donors' samples.

This clone was counted ten times or more. The chain joins TRBV4-1 to TRBJ1-5, with unresolved D. CDR3 length: 15 residues. Germline CDR1 reads MGHRA; CDR2 reads YSYEKL. Trimming left V 1 base short and J 0 bases short, with 7 bases between. As DNA, the CDR3 is TGCGCCAGCAGCCAAGCAGAATATAGCAATCAGCCCCAGCATTTT. It encodes CASSQAEYSNQPQHF.

Concerning this clone: This may arise from a read error, as a much more abundant clone is one base away. V gene TRBV7-6 combines with J gene TRBJ1-1; D is perhaps TRBD1 (5 bases). The CDR3 has 15 residues. The germline gives CDR1 SGHVS, CDR2 FNYEAQ. V was shortened by 5 bases and J by 3 bases, with 16 bases between the two germline ends. The chain's CDR3 is CASSMGQGGYTEAFF. The CDR3 region has the DNA TGTGCCAGCAGCATGGGTCAGGGAGGGTACACTGAAGCTTTCTTT.

The chain uses TRBV12-3 or TRBV12-4 and TRBJ1-2; D remains ambiguous. The CDR3 sequence is 15 residues long. With 3 bases removed from V and 6 bases from J, the gap between germline ends came to 17 bases. The CDR3, as DNA: TGTGCCAGCAGTTTTATTTCGGCGGCCTATGATGGCTACACCTTC. As protein: CASSFISAAYDGYTF.

This clone was recorded many times. The J gene is TRBJ2-1, the V gene TRBV20-1; 13 bases map to TRBD2. CDR3 size: 20 residues. After removal of 1 base from V and 1 base from J, the junction contained 13 bases not matched to a gene. CDR1 is DFQATT and CDR2 is SNEGSKA in the germline V gene (reference sequence). In DNA, the CDR3 is TGCAGTGCTAGAGGTCGTAGGACTAGCGGGAGTCGGGAGTCCTACAATGAGCAGTTCTTC. Translating gives CSARGRRTSGSRESYNEQFF.

This clone was observed at least ten times. This chain uses TRBV19 with TRBJ2-1, with 9 bases that match TRBD1. Germline CDR1 is LNHDA and CDR2 is SQIVND (reference sequence). J was trimmed by 7 bases and V by 7 bases; bases with no gene match: 8. The CDR3 totals 14 residues. Here the CDR3 reads CASNKGQGQNEQFF. The CDR3 DNA reads TGTGCCAGTAATAAGGGACAGGGTCAGAATGAGCAGTTCTTC.